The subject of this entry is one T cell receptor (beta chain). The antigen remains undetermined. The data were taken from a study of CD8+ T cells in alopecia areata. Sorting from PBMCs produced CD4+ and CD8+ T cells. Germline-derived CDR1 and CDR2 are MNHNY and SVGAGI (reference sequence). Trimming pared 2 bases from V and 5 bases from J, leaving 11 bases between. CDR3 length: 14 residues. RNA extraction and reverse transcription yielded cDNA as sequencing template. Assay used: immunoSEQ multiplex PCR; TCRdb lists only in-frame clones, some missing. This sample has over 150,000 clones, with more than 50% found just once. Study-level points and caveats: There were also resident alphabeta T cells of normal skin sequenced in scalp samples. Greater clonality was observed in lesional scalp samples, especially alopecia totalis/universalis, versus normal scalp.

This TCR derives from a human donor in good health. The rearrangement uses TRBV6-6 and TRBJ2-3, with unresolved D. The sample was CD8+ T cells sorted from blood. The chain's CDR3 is CASSYTRAGDTQYF. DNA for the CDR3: TGTGCCAGCAGTTACACCCGAGCCGGAGATACGCAGTATTTT.